The 10 T cell receptor beta chains below were found in one sample sequenced in a study of T cells in Graves' hyperthyroidism and ophthalmopathy. Researchers took RNA transcripts and amplified the TCR beta CDR3 regions from them. Primed by the HTBI set, a first-round RT-PCR was run on the TCR CDR3. One entry per CDR3 protein results from TCRdb running MiXCR on the multiplex PCR reads. Among roughly 280,000 distinct CDR3 sequences listed, 20% to 25% were seen once. The specimen sequenced was blood. These receptors were taken from a man aged 25-40 years with Graves' ophthalmopathy.

The chain is built from TRBV7-2 and TRBJ2-7; D perhaps matches TRBD2 (6 bases). Trimming cost V 4 bases and J 2 bases, with 12 bases left between them. From germline, CDR1 is SGHTA and CDR2 FQGNSA. The CDR3 totals 14 residues. As DNA, the CDR3 is TGTGCCAGCAGCTCAGCGGGTGCTACCTACGAGCAGTACTTC. Its translation: CASSSAGATYEQYF.

The chain couples TRBV9 to TRBJ2-3; D call uncertain. There are 15 residues in the CDR3. V was shortened by 4 bases and J by 0 bases, with 12 bases between the two germline ends. Germline CDR1 SGDLS, CDR2 YYNGEE. CDR3 in DNA: TGTGCCAGCAGCCGGCTTCGTTCTAGCACAGATACGCAGTATTTT. It yields the protein CASSRLRSSTDTQYF.

This clonotype was recorded at least ten times. J is TRBJ2-7 and V is TRBV20-1, with TRBD1 matching 8 bases. The CDR3 sequence is 13 residues long. CDR1 and CDR2 from the germline V gene are DFQATT and SNEGSKA (reference sequence). J gave up 6 bases and V 5 bases, and 9 bases lay outside the gene matches. CDR3 DNA sequence: TGCAGTGCTCAGGACAGGGTAAAGATCGAGCAGTACTTC. Translated, it gives CSAQDRVKIEQYF.

The rearrangement links TRBV11-2 to TRBJ2-2; 9 nucleotides match TRBD1. The CDR3 totals 14 residues. Germline V gives CDR1 SGHAT, CDR2 FQNNGV. V lost 5 bases to trimming and J lost 4 bases; unmatched junction nucleotides: 2. DNA for the CDR3: TGTGCCAGCAGCCAGGACAGGGGCACCGGGGAGCTGTTTTTT. As protein: CASSQDRGTGELFF. The full variable domain, rest sourced from reference TRBV11-2 and TRBJ2-2, is EAGVAQSPRYKIIEKRQSVAFWCNPISGHATLYWYQQILGQGPKLLIQFQNNGVVDDSQLPKDRFSAERLKGVDSTLKIQPAKLEDSAVYLCASSQDRGTGELFFGEGSRLTVL.

The chain joins TRBV30 to TRBJ1-2; D uncertain. Germline CDR1 reads GTSNPN; CDR2 reads SVGIG (reference sequence). Trimming removed 3 bases from V and 7 bases from J, with 9 bases in between. The CDR3 has 11 amino acids. The DNA for the CDR3 is TGTGCCTGGAGGATAAGAGGTGGCTACACCTTC. Translated, it gives CAWRIRGGYTF.

On this clonotype: A much larger clone differs from this one at a single base, so this may be a read error. V and J are TRBV29-1 and TRBJ1-1; D possibly corresponds to TRBD1 (6 bases). The CDR3 runs 13 residues. CDR1 is SQVTM, CDR2 ANQGSEA, per germline. The CDR3 DNA reads as TGCAGCGTGATGGGACACATGAACGCTGAAGCTTTCTTT. Residues: CSVMGHMNAEAFF.

This clonotype was seen only a few times. For the CDR3, the DNA is TGCAGTGCTAGAGATCCAGGACGCCTTTCCTACGAGCAGTACTTC. Protein: CSARDPGRLSYEQYF. The rearrangement joins TRBV20-1 to TRBJ2-7; D uncertain. The V gene lost 0 bases and the J gene lost 1 base, with 13 bases spanning the gap. Germline CDR1 DFQATT, CDR2 SNEGSKA (reference sequence). This CDR3 is built from 15 residues.

This clonotype has more than one count but fewer than ten. The V call is TRBV20-1, the J call TRBJ1-2, with D perhaps matching TRBD1 (6 bases). The length of the CDR3 is 14 residues. Trimming took 0 bases from V and 1 from J, leaving 9 bases between them. Germline CDR1 is DFQATT and CDR2 is SNEGSKA (reference sequence). CDR3 sequence (DNA): TGCAGTGCTAGAGATCCGGACAGTAACTATGGCTACACCTTC. It yields the protein CSARDPDSNYGYTF.

V usage is TRBV19 and J usage is TRBJ2-3; D unresolved. V gave up 4 bases and J gave up 2 bases, with 16 bases separating them. This CDR3 contains 16 residues. CDR1 and CDR2 from the germline V gene are LNHDA and SQIVND (reference sequence). CDR3 loop: CASSSSFSTYTDTQYF. The CDR3 DNA reads as TGTGCCAGTAGTAGCTCCTTCTCCACGTACACAGATACGCAGTATTTT.

This clonotype has only a few counts. V is TRBV5-1 and J is TRBJ2-7; D may be TRBD1 (6 bases). Trimming left V 8 bases short and J 2 bases short, with 14 bases between. Germline loops: CDR1 SGHRS, CDR2 YFSETQ. CDR3 length: 13 residues. The CDR3 loop reads CASNRDTTYEQYF. As DNA, the CDR3 is TGCGCCAGTAACCGGGACACCACCTACGAGCAGTACTTC.